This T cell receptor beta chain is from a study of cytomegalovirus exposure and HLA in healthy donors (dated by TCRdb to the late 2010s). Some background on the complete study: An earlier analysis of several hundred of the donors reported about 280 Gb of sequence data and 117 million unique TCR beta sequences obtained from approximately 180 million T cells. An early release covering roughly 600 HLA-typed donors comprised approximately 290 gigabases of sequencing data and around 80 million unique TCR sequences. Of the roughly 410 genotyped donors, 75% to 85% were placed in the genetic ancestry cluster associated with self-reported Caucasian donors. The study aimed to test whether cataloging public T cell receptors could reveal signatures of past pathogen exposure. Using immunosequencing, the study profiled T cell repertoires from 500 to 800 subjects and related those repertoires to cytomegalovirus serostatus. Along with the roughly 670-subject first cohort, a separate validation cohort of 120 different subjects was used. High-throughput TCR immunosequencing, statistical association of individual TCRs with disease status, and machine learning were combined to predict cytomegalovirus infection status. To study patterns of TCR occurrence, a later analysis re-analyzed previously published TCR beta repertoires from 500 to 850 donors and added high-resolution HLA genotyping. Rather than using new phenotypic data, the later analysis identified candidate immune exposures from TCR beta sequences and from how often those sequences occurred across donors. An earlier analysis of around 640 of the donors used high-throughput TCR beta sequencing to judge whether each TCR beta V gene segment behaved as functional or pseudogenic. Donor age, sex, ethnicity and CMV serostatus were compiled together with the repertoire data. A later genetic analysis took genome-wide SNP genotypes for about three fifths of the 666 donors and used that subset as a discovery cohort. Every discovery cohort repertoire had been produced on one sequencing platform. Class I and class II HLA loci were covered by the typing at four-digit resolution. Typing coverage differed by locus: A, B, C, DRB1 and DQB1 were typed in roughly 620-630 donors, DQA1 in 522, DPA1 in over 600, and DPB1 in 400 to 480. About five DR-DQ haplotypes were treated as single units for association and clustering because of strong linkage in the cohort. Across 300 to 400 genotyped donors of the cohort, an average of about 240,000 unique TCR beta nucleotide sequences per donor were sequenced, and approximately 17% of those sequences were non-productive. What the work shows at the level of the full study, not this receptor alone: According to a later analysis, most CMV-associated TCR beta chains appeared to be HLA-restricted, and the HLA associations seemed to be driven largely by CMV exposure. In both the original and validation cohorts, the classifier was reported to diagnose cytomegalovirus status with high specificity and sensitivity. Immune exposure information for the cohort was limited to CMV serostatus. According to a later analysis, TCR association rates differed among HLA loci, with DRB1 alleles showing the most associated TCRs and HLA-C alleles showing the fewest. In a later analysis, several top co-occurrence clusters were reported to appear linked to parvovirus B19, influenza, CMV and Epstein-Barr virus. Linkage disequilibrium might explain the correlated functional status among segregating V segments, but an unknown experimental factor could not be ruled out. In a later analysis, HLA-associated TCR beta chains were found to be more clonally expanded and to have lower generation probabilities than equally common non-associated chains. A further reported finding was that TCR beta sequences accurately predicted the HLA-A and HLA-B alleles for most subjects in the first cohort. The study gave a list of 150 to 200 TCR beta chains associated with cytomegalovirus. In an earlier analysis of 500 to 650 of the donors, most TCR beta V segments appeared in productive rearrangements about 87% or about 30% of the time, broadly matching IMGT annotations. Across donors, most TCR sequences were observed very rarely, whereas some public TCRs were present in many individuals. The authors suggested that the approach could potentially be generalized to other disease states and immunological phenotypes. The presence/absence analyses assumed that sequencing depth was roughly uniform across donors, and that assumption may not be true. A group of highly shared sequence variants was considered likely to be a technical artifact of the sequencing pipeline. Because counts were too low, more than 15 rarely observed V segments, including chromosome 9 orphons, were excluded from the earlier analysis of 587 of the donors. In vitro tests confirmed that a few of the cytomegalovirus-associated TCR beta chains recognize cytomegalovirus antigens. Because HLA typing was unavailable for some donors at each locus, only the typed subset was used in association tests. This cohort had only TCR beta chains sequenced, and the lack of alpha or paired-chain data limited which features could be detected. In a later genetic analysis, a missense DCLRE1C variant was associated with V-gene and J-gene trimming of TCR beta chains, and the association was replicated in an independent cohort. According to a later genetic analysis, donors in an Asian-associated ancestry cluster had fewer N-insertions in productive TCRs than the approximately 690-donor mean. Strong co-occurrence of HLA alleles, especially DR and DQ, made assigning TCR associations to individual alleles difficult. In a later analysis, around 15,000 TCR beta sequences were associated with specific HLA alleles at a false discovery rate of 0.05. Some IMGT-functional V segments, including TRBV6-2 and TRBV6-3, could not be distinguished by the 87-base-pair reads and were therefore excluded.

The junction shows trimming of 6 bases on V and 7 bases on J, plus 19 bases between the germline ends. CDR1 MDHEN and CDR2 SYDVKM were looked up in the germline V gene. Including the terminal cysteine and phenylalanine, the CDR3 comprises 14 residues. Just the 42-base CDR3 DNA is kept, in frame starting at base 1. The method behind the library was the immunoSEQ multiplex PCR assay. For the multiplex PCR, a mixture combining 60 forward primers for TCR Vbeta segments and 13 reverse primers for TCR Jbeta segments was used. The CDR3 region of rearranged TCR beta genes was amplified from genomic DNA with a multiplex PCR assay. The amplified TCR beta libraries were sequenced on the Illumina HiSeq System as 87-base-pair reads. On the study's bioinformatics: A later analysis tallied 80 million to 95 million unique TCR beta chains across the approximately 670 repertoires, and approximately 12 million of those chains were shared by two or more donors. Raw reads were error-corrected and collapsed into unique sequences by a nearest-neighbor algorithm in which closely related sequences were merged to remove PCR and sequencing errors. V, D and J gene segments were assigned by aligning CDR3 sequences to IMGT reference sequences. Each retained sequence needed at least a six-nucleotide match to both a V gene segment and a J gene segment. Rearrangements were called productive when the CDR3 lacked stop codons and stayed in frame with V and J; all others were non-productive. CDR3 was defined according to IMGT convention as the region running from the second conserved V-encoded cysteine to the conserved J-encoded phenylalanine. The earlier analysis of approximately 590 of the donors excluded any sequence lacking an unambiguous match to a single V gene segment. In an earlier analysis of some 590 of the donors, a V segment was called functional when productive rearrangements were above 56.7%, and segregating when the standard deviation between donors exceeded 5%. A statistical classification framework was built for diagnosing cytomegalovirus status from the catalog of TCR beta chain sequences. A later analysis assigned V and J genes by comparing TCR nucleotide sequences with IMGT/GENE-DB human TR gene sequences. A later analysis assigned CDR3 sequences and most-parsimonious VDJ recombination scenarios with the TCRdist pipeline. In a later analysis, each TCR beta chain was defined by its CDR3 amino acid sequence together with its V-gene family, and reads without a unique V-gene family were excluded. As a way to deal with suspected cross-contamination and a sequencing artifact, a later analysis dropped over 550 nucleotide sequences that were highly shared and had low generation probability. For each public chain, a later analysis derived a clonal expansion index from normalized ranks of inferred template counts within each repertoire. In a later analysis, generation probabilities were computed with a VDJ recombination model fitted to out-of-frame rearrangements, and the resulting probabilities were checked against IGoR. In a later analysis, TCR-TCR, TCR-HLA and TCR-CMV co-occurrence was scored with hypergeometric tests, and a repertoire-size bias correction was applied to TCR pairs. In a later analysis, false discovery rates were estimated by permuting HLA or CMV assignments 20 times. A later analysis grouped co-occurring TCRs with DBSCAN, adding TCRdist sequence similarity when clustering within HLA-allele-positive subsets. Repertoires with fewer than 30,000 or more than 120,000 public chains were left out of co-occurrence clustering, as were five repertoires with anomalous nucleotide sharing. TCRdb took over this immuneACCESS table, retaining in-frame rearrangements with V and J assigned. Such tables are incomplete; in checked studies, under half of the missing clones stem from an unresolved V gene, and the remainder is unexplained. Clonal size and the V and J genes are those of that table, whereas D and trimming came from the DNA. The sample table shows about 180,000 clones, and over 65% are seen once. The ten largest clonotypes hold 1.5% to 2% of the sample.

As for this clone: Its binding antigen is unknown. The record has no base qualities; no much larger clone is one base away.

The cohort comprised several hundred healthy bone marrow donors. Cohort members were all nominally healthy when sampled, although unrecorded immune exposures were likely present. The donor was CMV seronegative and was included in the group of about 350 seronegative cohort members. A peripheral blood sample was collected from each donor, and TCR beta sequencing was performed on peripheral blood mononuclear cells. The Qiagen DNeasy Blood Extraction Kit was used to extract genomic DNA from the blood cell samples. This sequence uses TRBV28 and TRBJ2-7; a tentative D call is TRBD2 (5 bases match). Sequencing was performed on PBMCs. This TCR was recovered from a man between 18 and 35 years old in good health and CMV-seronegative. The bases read TGTGCCAGCAGCGACTTGTCCCGGGGTCGGGAGCAGTACTTC. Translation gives CASSDLSRGREQYF.